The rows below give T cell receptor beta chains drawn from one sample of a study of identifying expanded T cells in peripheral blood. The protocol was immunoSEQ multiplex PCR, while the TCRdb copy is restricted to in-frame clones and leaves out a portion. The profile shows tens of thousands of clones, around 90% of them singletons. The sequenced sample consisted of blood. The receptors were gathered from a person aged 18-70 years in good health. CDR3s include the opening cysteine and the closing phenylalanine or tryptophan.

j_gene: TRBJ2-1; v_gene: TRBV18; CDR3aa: CASSPSRGQYNEQFF
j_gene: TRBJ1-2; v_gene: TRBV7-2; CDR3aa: CASSPPYHGYTF
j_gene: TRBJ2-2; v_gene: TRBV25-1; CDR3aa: CASSDWGRGLSDGELFF
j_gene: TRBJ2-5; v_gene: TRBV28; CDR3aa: CASSPGLGLGYQETQYF
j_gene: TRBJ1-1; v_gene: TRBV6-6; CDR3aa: CASTPLRGNTEAFF
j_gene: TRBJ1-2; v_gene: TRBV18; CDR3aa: CASSPPVDRAPNYGYTF
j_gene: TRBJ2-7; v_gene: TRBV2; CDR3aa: CASSETAGNSYEQYF
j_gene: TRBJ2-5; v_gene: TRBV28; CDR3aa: CASRPNRVQETQYF
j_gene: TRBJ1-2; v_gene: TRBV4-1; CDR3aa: CASSQESLAVTNYGYTF
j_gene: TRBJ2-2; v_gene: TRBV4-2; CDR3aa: CASSRGHGGTTGELFF
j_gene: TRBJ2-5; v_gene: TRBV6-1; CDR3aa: CASSVYRVQETQYF
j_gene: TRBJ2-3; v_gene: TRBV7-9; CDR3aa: CASNHGGGTDTQYF
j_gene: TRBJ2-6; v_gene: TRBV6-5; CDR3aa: CASSYEEGSGANVLTF
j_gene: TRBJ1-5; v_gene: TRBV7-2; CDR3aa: CASSRFYGVNQPQHF
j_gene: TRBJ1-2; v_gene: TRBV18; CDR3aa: CASSPRRGTDGYTF
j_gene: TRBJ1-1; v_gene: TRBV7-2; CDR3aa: CASSPQPLGTEAFF
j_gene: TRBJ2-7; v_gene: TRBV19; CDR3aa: CASSKGTLASYEQYF
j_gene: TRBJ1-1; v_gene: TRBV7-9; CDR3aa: CASSPSKTGGGEAFF
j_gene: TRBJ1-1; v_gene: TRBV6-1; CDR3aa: CASSETMGGNTEAFF
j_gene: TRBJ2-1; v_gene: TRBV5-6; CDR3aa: CASSLSIVASYNEQFF
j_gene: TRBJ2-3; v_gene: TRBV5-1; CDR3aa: CASSLAPWADTQYF
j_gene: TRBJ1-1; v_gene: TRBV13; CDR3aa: CASSLFRLPNTEAFF
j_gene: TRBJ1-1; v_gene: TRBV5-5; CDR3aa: CASSLGTVTEAFF
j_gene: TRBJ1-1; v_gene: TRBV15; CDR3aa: CATSRDRALEAFF
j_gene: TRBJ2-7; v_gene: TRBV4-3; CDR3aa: CASSQDLSGGRYEQYF
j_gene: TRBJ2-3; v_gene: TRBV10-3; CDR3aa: CAISSAGGGLGDTQYF
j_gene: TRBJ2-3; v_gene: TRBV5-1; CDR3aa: CASSPTRLAGTDTQYF
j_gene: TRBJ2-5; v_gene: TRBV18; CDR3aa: CASSPRGGETQYF
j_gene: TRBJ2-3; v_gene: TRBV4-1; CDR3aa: CASSQGPGTQYF
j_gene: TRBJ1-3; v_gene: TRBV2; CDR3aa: CATKARHSGNTIYF
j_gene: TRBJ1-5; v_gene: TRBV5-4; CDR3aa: CASSLAGGNQPQHF
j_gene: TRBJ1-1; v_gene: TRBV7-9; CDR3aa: CASSLVTEAFF